This TCR beta chain was obtained from a study of shared clonotypes between healthy human individuals. Germline-derived CDR1 and CDR2 are SGHRS and YFSETQ. The V gene lost 0 bases and the J gene lost 7 bases, with 16 bases spanning the gap. CDR3 length equals 15 residues. The test was conducted at deep level. The method was immunoSEQ multiplex PCR; TCRdb's version includes in-frame clones alone and lacks a portion of them. The sample has approximately 2,200,000 clones, about 92% seen once. Naivety among CD8 cells was defined by CD45RO negativity and positive CCR7 selection, thereby excluding terminally differentiated effector memory CD45RA+ cells.

Source material: naive CD8+ T cells from PBMCs. This TCR was sampled from a man between 18 and 35 years old in good health. Some clones in this sample may be carry-over from other donors' samples. The gene calls are TRBV5-1 and TRBJ1-2; a possible D gene is TRBD1 (5 bases). CDR3 amino acids: CASSLDRGGSSGYTF. DNA for the CDR3: TGCGCCAGCAGCTTGGATCGGGGGGGATCTTCTGGCTACACCTTC.